A single T cell receptor (beta chain) is shown here with its context. What it binds is not known. The germline gives CDR1 WSHSY, CDR2 SAAADI. This CDR3 is 13 amino acids long. V shed 8 bases, J shed 5 bases, and the junction held 8 bases outside the gene matches. 60 Vbeta and 13 Jbeta primers were used in PCR. Method: immunoSEQ multiplex PCR; TCRdb's copy keeps in-frame clones and lacks some. There are under 200,000 clones in the sample; more than 65% occur only once, and 3.4% lies in the top ten. The sample is drawn from a study of cytomegalovirus exposure and HLA in healthy donors. Whole-study results and caveats: Indistinguishability led to the exclusion of some V segments, TRBV6-2 and TRBV6-3 included.

The sequencing sample was made of PBMCs. This chain joins TRBV10-2 and TRBJ1-1, with 7 bases matching TRBD1. This receptor was obtained from a man between 40 and 49 years old in good health and CMV-seropositive. DNA of the CDR3: TGCGCCAGCTCCTCGACAGGGAGGACTGAAGCTTTCTTT. Translating gives CASSSTGRTEAFF.